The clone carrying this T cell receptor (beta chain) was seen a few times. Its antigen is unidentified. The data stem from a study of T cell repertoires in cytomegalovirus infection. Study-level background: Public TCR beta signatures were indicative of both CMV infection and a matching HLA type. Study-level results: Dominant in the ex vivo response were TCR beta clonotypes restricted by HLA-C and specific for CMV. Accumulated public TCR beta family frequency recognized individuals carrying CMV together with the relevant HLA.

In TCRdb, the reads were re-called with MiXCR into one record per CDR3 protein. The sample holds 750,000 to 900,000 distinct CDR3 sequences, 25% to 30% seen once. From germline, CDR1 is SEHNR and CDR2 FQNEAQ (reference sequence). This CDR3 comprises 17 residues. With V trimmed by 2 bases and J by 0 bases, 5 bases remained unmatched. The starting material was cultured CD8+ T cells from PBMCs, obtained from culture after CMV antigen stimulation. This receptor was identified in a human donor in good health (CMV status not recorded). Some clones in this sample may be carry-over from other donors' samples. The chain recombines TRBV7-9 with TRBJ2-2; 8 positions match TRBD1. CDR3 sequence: CASSLLGRGPNTGELFF. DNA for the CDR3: TGTGCCAGCAGCTTACTAGGCAGGGGGCCGAACACCGGGGAGCTGTTTTTT. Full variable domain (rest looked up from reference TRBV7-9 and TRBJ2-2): DTGVSQNPRHKITKRGQNVTFRCDPISEHNRLYWYRQTLGQGPEFLTYFQNEAQLEKSRLLSDRFSAERPKGSFSTLEIQRTEQGDSAMYLCASSLLGRGPNTGELFFGEGSRLTVL.